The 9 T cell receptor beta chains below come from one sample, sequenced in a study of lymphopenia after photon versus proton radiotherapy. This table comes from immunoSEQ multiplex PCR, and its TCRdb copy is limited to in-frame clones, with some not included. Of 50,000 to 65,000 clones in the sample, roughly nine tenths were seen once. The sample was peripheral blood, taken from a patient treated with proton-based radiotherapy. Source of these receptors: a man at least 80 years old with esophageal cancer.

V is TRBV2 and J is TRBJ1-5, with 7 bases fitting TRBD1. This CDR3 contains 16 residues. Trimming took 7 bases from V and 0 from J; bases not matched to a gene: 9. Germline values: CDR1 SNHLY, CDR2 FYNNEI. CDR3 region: CASTRDSPYSNQPQHF. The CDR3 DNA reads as TGTGCCAGCACGAGGGACAGCCCTTATAGCAATCAGCCCCAGCATTTT.

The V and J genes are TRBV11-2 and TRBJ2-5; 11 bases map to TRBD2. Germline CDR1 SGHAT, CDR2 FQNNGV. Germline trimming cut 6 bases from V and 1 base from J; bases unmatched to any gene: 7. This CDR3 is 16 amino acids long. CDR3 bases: TGTGCCAGCAGGTTGTCTAGCGGGGGGACCCAAGAGACCCAGTACTTC. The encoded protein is CASRLSSGGTQETQYF.

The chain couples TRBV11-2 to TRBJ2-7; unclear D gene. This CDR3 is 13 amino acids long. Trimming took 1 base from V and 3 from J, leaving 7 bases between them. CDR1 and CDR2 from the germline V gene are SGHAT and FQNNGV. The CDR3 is CASSLGVLYEQYF. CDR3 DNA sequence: TGTGCCAGCAGCTTAGGCGTGCTCTACGAGCAGTACTTC.

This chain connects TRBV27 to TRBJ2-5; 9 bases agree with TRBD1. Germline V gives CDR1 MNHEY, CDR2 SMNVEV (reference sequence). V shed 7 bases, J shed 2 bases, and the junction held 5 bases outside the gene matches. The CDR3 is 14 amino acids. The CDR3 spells CASTSTGGQETQYF. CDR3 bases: TGTGCCAGCACCTCGACAGGGGGTCAAGAGACCCAGTACTTC.

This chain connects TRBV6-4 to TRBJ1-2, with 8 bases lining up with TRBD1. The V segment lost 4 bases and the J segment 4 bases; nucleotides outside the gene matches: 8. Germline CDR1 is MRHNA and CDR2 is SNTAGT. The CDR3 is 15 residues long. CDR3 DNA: TGTGCCAGCAGTGTCGCGACAGGGGTTGGCTATGGCTACACCTTC. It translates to CASSVATGVGYGYTF.

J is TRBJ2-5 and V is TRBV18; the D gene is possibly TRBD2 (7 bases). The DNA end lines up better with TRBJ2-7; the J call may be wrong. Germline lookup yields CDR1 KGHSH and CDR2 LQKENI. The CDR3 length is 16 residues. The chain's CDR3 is CASSSRGGALAYEQYF. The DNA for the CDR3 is TGTGCCAGCTCATCCCGTGGGGGGGCGCTGGCCTACGAGCAGTACTTC.

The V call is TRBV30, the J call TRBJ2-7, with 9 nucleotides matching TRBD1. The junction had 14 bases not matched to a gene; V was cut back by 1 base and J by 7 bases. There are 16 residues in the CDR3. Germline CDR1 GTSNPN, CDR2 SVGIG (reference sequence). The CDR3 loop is CAWSGGTDRGLREQYF. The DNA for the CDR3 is TGTGCCTGGAGTGGGGGAACGGACAGGGGCCTTAGAGAGCAGTACTTC. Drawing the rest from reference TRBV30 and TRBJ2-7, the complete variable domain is SQTIHQWPATLVQPVGSPLSLECTVEGTSNPNLYWYRQAAGRGLQLLFYSVGIGQISSEVPQNLSASRPQDRQFILSSKKLLLSDSGFYLCAWSGGTDRGLREQYFGPGTRLTVT.

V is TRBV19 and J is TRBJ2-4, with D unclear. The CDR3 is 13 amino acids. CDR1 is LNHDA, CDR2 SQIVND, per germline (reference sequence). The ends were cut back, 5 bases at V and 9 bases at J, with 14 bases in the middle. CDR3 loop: CASSPNKVGIQYF. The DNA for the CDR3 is TGTGCCAGTAGTCCGAACAAGGTCGGCATTCAGTACTTC.

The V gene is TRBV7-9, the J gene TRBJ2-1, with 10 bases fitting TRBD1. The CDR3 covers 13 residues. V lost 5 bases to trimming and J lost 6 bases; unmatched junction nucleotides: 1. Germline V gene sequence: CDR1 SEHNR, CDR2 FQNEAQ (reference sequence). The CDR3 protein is CASSGQGGNEQFF. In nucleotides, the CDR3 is TGTGCCAGCAGCGGACAGGGGGGCAATGAGCAGTTCTTC. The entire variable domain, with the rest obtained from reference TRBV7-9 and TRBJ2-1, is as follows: DTGVSQNPRHKITKRGQNVTFRCDPISEHNRLYWYRQTLGQGPEFLTYFQNEAQLEKSRLLSDRFSAERPKGSFSTLEIQRTEQGDSAMYLCASSGQGGNEQFFGPGTRLTVL.